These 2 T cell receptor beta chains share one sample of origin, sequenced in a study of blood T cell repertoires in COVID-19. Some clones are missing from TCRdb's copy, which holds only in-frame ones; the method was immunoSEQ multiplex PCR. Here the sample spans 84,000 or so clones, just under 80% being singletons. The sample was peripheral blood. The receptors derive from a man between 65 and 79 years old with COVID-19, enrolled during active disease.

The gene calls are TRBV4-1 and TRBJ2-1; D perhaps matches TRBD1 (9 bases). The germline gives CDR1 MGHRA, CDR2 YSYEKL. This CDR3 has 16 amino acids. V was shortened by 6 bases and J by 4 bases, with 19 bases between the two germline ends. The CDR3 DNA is TGCGCCAGCAGGCACATAGCGGGACAGGGATACAATGAGCAGTTCTTC. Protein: CASRHIAGQGYNEQFF.

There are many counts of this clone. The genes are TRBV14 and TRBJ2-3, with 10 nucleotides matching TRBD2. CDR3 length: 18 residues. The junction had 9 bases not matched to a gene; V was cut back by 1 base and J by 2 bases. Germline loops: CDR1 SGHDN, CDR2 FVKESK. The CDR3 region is CASSQGHSLAGTTDTQYF. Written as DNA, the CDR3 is TGTGCCAGCAGCCAAGGTCATTCACTAGCGGGGACCACAGATACGCAGTATTTT.